These 2 T cell receptor beta chains were sequenced from one sample in a study of blood T cell repertoires in COVID-19 (dated by TCRdb to between 2020 and 2021). Library creation used the immunoSEQ multiplex PCR assay. The table was pulled from immuneACCESS by TCRdb, which kept in-frame rearrangements only. Such tables lose some clones; where checked, under half of the loss comes from unresolved V genes, and the rest has no known cause. The sample includes around 500,000 clones, with approximately 83% observed a single time. The ten largest clones take up roughly 3.2% of the sample. Input material: peripheral blood. Receptors originate from a human donor in a cohort sampled during active COVID-19.

Notes on this clone: A read error may account for a junction end that differs from germline. V usage is TRBV3-1 (or the pseudogene TRBV3-2) and J usage is TRBJ2-6; a weak D match, TRBD1 (5 bases). This CDR3 spans 14 amino acids. Germline loops: CDR1 LGHDT, CDR2 YNNKEL (reference sequence). CDR3 sequence: CASSQITGANVPTF. CDR3 in DNA: TGTGCCAGCAGCCAAATCACTGGGGCCAACGTCCCGACTTTC.

This chain links TRBV5-1 with TRBJ2-2; 7 nucleotides line up with TRBD1. From germline, CDR1 is SGHRS and CDR2 YFSETQ. V gave up 7 bases and J gave up 1 base; unmatched junction bases: 4. The CDR3 covers 14 residues. This chain's CDR3 is CASSDRQNTGELFF. In nucleotides, the CDR3 is TGCGCCAGCTCGGACAGGCAGAACACCGGGGAGCTGTTTTTT.